The present TCR beta chain was sequenced within a study of breast tumors, draining lymph nodes, adjacent tissues. TCRdb fed the multiplex PCR reads into MiXCR, producing one record per CDR3 protein. The table records some 150,000 distinct CDR3 sequences, around 24% of them present only once. Ten or more counts support this clonotype. The lymph nodes were axillary draining lymph nodes from breast cancer patients. Germline-derived CDR1 and CDR2 are SGHRS and YFSETQ. There are 17 residues in the CDR3. Trimming at V came to 4 bases and at J to 2 bases, leaving 5 bases not matched to a gene. The sequence came from a female donor with breast cancer. Some clones in this sample may be carry-over from other donors' samples. Sequences were obtained from axillary lymph node tissue. The chain recombines TRBV5-1 with TRBJ2-6; 11 bases align to TRBD1. CDR3: CASSMGQGGPGANVLTF. The DNA for the CDR3 is TGCGCCAGCAGCATGGGACAGGGGGGACCTGGGGCCAACGTCCTGACTTTC.